The rows below give T cell receptor beta chains drawn from one sample of a study of blood T cell repertoires in COVID-19. The data were produced by immunoSEQ multiplex PCR, yet TCRdb's version contains in-frame clones alone and is incomplete. The table records approximately 350,000 clones, about 90% of them present only once. Sequencing was carried out using peripheral blood. These receptor sequences come from a woman under 30 who had recovered from COVID-19. Both conserved end residues are part of each CDR3. The D gene is left open where the match is weak. Only some rows state a clone size, as once, few, many or a class for expanded clones.

clone size,V gene,D gene,J gene,CDR3 protein,CDR3 DNA
-,TRBV20-1,-,TRBJ2-1,CSASRLSPPKIEQFF,TGCAGTGCTAGTCGACTCTCCCCCCCGAAAATTGAGCAGTTCTTC
few,TRBV6-2/TRBV6-3,-,TRBJ2-4,CASSPPRGRGNIQYF,TGTGCCAGCAGCCCACCCAGGGGGCGGGGGAACATTCAGTACTTC
-,TRBV13,-,TRBJ1-1,CASSLGRGLFTEAFF,TGTGCCAGCAGCTTGGGCCGGGGACTTTTCACTGAAGCTTTCTTT
-,TRBV27,-,TRBJ1-2,CASSRRDPNYGYTF,TGTGCCAGCAGTCGGAGGGATCCTAACTATGGCTACACCTTC
once,TRBV30,-,TRBJ1-2,CAWGQGTVFGRNTF,-
-,TRBV5-1,TRBD1,TRBJ1-2,CASSIRQGGGYTF,TGCGCCAGCAGCATTCGACAGGGTGGCGGCTACACCTTC
-,TRBV2,TRBD1,TRBJ1-5,CASSGQGADQPQHF,TGTGCCAGCAGTGGACAGGGGGCGGATCAGCCCCAGCATTTT
-,TRBV5-5,TRBD1,TRBJ1-3,CASSPGTGDANTIYF,TGTGCCAGCAGCCCCGGGACAGGGGACGCAAACACCATATATTTT
-,TRBV24-1,-,TRBJ2-1,CATSDLSAVTYNEQFF,TGTGCCACCAGTGATTTGTCGGCGGTAACCTACAATGAGCAGTTCTTC
-,TRBV7-6,TRBD1,TRBJ1-1,CASSLGQGAEAFF,TGTGCCAGCAGCTTAGGACAGGGGGCTGAAGCTTTCTTT
-,TRBV12-3/TRBV12-4,-,TRBJ1-1,CASSFGGATEAFF,TGTGCCAGCAGTTTCGGGGGGGCTACTGAAGCTTTCTTT
-,TRBV30,-,TRBJ1-5,CAWSTQGYQPQHF,TGTGCCTGGAGTACGCAGGGTTATCAGCCCCAGCATTTT
-,TRBV10-3,TRBD1,TRBJ2-5,CAISADRGQETQYF,TGTGCCATCAGTGCGGACAGGGGCCAAGAGACCCAGTACTTC
few,TRBV7-2,-,TRBJ2-1,CASSFRRDFPFNEQFF,TGTGCCAGCAGCTTTCGGAGGGACTTCCCATTCAATGAGCAGTTCTTC
-,TRBV7-8,TRBD2,TRBJ2-1,CASSRGTSGTYNEQFF,TGTGCCAGCAGCCGGGGGACTAGCGGGACGTACAATGAGCAGTTCTTC
-,TRBV4-3,TRBD1,TRBJ2-3,CASSQWTGTSTDTQYF,TGCGCCAGCAGCCAATGGACAGGGACTAGCACAGATACGCAGTATTTT
-,TRBV12-5,-,TRBJ2-5,CASGLVLERRQETQYF,TGTGCTAGTGGTTTGGTACTGGAGCGGAGACAAGAGACCCAGTACTTC
-,TRBV19,-,TRBJ1-3,CASSMATSGNTIYF,TGTGCCAGTAGTATGGCCACCTCTGGAAACACCATATATTTT
-,TRBV19,TRBD1,TRBJ1-1,CASSPRGQGNTEAFF,TGTGCCAGTAGTCCCCGGGGACAGGGAAACACTGAAGCTTTCTTT
-,TRBV6-5,TRBD1,TRBJ1-5,CASQGQGSPPQHF,TGTGCCAGCCAGGGACAGGGTAGTCCGCCCCAGCATTTT
once,TRBV6-2/TRBV6-3,TRBD2,TRBJ2-5,CASSYSGRGKETQYF,TGTGCCAGCAGTTACAGCGGGAGAGGAAAAGAGACCCAGTACTTC
once,TRBV18,TRBD2,TRBJ2-1,CASSRLGGADEQFF,TGTGCCAGCTCACGACTCGGGGGGGCCGATGAGCAGTTCTTC
-,TRBV5-6,TRBD1,TRBJ1-1,CASSPRTGGFTEAFF,TGTGCCAGCAGCCCCCGGACAGGGGGCTTCACTGAAGCTTTCTTT
-,TRBV30,-,TRBJ1-2,CAWWRRGASGYTF,TGTGCCTGGTGGAGAAGGGGTGCAAGTGGCTACACCTTC